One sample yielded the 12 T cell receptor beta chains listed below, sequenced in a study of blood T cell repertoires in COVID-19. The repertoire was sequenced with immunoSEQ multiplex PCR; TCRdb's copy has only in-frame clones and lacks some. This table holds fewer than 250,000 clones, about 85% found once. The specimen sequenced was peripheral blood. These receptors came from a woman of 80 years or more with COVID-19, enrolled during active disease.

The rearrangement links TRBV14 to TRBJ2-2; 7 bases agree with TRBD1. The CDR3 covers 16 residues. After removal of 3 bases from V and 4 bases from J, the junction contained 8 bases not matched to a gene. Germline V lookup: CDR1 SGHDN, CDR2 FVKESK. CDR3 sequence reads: CASSHKTGLITGELFF. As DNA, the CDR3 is TGTGCCAGCAGCCATAAGACAGGGCTAATCACCGGGGAGCTGTTTTTT.

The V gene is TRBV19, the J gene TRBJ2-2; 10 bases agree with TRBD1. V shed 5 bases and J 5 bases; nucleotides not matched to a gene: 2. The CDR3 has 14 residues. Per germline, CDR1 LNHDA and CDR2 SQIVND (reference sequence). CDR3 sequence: CASSRTGGTGELFF. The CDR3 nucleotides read TGTGCCAGTAGTCGGACAGGGGGAACCGGGGAGCTGTTTTTT.

Here the CDR3 DNA reads TGTGCCAGCAGTGAGCTGGCGGGGGGGGCAGATACGCAGTATTTT. It encodes CASSELAGGADTQYF. The chain recombines TRBV6-1 with TRBJ2-3; 9 bases line up with TRBD2. CDR3 length: 15 residues. Unmatched junction bases numbered 5, after V lost 3 bases and J lost 4 bases. Germline V gene sequence: CDR1 MNHNS, CDR2 SASEGT.

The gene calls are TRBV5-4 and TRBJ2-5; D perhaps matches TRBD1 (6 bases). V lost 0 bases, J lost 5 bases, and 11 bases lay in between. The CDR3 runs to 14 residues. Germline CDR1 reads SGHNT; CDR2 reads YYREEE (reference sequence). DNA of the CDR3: TGTGCCAGCAGCTTGGAAAACAGGGTGGAGACCCAGTACTTC. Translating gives CASSLENRVETQYF.

The CDR3 DNA follows: TGTGCCAGCAGTTCGGGGAACGAGCAGTACTTC. This gives the protein CASSSGNEQYF. The chain uses TRBV6-6 and TRBJ2-7, with D maybe TRBD2 (5 bases). This CDR3 region has 11 residues. CDR1 and CDR2 from the germline V gene are MNHNY and SVGAGI (reference sequence). Trimming removed 4 bases from V and 5 bases from J, with 6 bases in between.

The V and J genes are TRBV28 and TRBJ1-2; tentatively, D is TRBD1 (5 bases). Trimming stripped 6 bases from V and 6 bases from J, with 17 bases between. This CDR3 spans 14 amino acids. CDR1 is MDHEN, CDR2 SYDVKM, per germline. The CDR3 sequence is CASRTSGGSNGYTF. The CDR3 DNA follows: TGTGCCAGCAGGACCTCCGGGGGATCGAATGGCTACACCTTC.

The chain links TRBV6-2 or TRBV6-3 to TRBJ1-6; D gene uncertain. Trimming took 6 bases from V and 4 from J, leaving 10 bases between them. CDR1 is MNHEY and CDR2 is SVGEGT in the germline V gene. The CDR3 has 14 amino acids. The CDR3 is CASSLGLYNSPLHF. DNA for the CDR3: TGTGCCAGCAGCCTTGGACTGTATAATTCACCCCTCCACTTT.

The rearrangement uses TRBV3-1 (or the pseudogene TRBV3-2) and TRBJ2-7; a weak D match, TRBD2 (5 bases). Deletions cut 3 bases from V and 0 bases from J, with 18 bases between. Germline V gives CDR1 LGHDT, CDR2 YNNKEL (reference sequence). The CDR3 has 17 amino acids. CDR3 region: CASSHPPRAVCSYEQYF. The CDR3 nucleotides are TGTGCCAGCAGCCACCCTCCGAGGGCGGTTTGCTCCTACGAGCAGTACTTC.

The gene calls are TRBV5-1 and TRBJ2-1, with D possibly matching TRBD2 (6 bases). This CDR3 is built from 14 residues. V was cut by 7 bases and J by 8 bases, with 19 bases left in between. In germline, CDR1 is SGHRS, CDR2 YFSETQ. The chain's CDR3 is CASSRGRAVYEQFF. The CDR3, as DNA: TGCGCCAGCTCGCGGGGAAGGGCGGTGTATGAGCAGTTCTTC. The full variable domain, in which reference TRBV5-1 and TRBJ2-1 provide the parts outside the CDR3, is KAGVTQTPRYLIKTRGQQVTLSCSPISGHRSVSWYQQTPGQGLQFLFEYFSETQRNKGNFPGRFSGRQFSNSRSEMNVSTLELGDSALYLCASSRGRAVYEQFFGPGTRLTVL.

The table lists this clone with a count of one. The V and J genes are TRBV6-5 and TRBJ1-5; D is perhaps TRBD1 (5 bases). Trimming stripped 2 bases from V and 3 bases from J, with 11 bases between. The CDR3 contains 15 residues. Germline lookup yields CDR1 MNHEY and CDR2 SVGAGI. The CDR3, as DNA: TGTGCCAGCAGTTACGGCGGGACCAACAATCAGCCCCAGCATTTT. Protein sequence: CASSYGGTNNQPQHF.

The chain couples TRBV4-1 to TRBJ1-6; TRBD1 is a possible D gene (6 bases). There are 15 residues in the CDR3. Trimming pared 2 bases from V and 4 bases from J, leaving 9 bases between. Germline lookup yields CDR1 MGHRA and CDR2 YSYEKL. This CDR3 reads CASSQWGQYNSPLHF. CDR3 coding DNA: TGCGCCAGCAGCCAATGGGGGCAGTATAATTCACCCCTCCACTTT.

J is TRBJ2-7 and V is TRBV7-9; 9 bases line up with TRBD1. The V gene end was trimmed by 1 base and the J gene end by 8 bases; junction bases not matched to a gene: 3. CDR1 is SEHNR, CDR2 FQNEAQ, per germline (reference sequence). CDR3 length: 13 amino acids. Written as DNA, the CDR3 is TGTGCCAGCAGCTTAGGACAGGGGGGAAAGCAGTACGTC. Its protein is CASSLGQGGKQYV.